These 3 T cell receptor beta chains originate from one sample sequenced in a study of blood T cell repertoires in COVID-19. Produced via immunoSEQ multiplex PCR; TCRdb's table is partial and in-frame only. The sample shows about 280,000 clones, approximately 89% of them seen only once. Sequencing was performed on PBMCs or T cells enriched from blood (not recorded which). The receptors originated from a man aged 40-50 years who had been exposed to COVID-19.

Only one count was recorded for this clone. The gene calls are TRBV21-1 and TRBJ1-1; the table's TRBD1 call for D was not verified on the DNA. TRBV21-1 is a recognized pseudogene. The CDR3 extends over 12 amino acids. This chain's CDR3 is CASSQDRAEAFF. The CDR3 DNA is TGTGCCAGCAGTCAAGACAGGGCTGAAGCTTTCTTT.

The rearrangement links TRBV15 to TRBJ1-4; D gene uncertain. The CDR3 contains 14 residues. The germline V gene encodes CDR1 LNHNV and CDR2 YYDKDF (reference sequence). The V and J ends lost 0 bases and 8 bases respectively, with 10 bases between them. The CDR3 nucleotides are TGTGCCACCAGCAGAGATCCGGCGGGGGAAAAACTGTTTTTT. Its protein product is CATSRDPAGEKLFF.

The chain joins TRBV21-1 to TRBJ2-4; the D call in the table, TRBD2, was not verified against the DNA. TRBV21-1 is annotated as a pseudogene. This CDR3 contains 20 residues. The CDR3 spells CASSPEGASGRVLAKNIQYF. The CDR3 nucleotides read TGTGCCAGCAGTCCCGAGGGGGCTAGCGGGAGGGTACTAGCCAAAAACATTCAGTACTTC.